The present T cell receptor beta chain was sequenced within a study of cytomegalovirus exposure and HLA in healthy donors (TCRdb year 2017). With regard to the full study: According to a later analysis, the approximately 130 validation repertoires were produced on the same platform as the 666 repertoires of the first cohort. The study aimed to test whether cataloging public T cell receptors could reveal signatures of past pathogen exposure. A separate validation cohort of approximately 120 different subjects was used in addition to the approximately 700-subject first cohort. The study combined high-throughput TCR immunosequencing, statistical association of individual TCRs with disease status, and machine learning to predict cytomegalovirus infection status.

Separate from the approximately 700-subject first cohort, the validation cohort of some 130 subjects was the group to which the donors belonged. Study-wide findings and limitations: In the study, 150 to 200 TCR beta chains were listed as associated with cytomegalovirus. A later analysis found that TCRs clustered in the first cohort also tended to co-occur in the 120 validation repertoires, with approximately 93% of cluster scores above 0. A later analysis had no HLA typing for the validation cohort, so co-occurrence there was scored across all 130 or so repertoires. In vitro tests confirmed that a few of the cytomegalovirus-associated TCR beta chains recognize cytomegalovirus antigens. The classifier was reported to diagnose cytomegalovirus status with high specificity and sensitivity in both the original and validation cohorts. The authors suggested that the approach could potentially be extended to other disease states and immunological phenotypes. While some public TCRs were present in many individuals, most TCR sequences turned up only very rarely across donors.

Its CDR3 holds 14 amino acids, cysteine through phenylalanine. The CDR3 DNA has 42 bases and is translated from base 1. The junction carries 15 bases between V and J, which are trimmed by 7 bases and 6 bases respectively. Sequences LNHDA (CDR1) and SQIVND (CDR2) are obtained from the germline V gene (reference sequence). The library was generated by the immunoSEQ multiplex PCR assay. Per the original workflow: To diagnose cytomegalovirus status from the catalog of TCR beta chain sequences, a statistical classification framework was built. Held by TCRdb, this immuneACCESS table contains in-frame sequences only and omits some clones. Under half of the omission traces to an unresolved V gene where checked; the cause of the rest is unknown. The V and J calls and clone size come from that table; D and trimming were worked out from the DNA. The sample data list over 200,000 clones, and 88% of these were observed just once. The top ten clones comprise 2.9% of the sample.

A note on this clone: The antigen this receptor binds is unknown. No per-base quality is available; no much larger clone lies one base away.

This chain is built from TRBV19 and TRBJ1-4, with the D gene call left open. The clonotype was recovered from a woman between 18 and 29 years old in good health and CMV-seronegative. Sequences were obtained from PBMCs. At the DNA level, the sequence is TGTGCCAGTACCCCCTCCCCGGGTCATGAAAAACTGTTTTTT. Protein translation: CASTPSPGHEKLFF. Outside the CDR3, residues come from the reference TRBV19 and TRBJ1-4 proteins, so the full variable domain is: DGGITQSPKYLFRKEGQNVTLSCEQNLNHDAMYWYRQDPGQGLRLIYYSQIVNDFQKGDIAEGYSVSREKKESFPLTVTSAQKNPTAFYLCASTPSPGHEKLFFGSGTQLSVL.